This T cell receptor (beta chain) was sequenced for a study of PD-1 blockade in classical Hodgkin lymphoma. Background on the study: Once every 2 weeks, patients received intravenous nivolumab at 3 mg/kg. General study results and limits: Newly diagnosed and completely responding patients shared comparable baseline diversity. CD4+ TCR diversity, unlike CD8+, climbed significantly by C4D1. Reports described newly diagnosed patients as having lower baseline TCR diversity than healthy donors.

Worth noting for this clone: Its antigen is not identified.

Sequencing was performed with immunoSEQ multiplex PCR; in TCRdb, only in-frame clones are kept and a portion is missing. The sample holds 27,000 or so clones, about two thirds seen once. Noted time point: cycle 4 day 1 (C4D1), after more than five weeks of nivolumab. Relapse was seen in all patients after autologous stem cell transplantation, and brentuximab vedotin exposure was variable. Germline CDR1 and CDR2: MNHNY and SVGAGI (reference sequence). Between the trimmed V and J ends, which lost 0 bases and 5 bases, there was a span of 10 bases. CDR3 length: 14 amino acids. V and J are TRBV6-6 and TRBJ2-5; D gene ambiguous. The clonotype was recovered from a human donor with classical Hodgkin lymphoma. Sequencing was performed on peripheral blood mononuclear cells (PBMCs), taken before the fourth cycle of nivolumab. In nucleotides, the CDR3 is TGTGCCAGCAGTTACTCGGCCAGAATGGAGACCCAGTACTTC. Translating gives CASSYSARMETQYF.